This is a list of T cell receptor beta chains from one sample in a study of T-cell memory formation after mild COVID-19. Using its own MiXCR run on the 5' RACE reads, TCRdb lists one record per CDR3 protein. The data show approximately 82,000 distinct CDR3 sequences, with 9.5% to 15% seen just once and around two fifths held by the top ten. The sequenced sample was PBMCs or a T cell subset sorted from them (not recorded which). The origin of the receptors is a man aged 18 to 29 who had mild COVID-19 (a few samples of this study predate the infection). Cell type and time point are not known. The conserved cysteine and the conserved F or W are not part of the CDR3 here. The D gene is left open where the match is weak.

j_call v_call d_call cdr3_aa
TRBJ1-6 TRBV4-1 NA ASSQERGPLH
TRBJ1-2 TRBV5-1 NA ASSSRGGYT
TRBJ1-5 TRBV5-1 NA ASSSWGEFGQPQH
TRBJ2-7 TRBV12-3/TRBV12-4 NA ASSQSSYEQY
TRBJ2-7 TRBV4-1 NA ASSHGTTYEQY
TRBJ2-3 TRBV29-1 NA SVEGGVSTDTQY
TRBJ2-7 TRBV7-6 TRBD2 ASSSAGLAGEQY
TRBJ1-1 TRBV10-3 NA AIRGVGLNTEAF
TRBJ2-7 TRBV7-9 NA ASSPRGLYEQY
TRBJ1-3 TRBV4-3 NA ASSQGHPISGNTIY
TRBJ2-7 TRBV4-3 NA ASSQVLASVSSYEQY
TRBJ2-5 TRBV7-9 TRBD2 ASSPPVGGARETQY
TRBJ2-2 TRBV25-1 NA ATQGGITGELF